Sequencing of this TCR beta chain was carried out in a study of blood T cell repertoires in COVID-19. For the study at large: Collection of acute and convalescent COVID-19 samples took place in the United States, Italy and Spain. From T cells, B-cell-depleted T cells, or PBMCs came the material, which was cDNA or gDNA.

V was trimmed by 4 bases and J by 5 bases, leaving 14 bases between them. The CDR3 sequence is 14 residues long. CDR1 and CDR2 from the germline V gene are KGHDR and SFDVKD. Assay used: immunoSEQ multiplex PCR; TCRdb lists only in-frame clones, some missing. The data hold about 360,000 clones, with around four fifths observed a single time. This sequence joins TRBV24-1 and TRBJ2-7; maybe TRBD2 (5 bases). The sequencing sample was made of peripheral blood. This TCR came from a man aged 25-40 years with active or convalescent COVID-19. The CDR3 reads CATSDVGSGDEQYF. The DNA of the CDR3 is TGTGCCACCAGTGACGTTGGTTCCGGGGACGAGCAGTACTTC.